Shown below are 28 T cell receptor beta chains from a single sample sequenced in a study of blood T cell repertoires in COVID-19. Only in-frame clones appear in the TCRdb table, and some are missing; sequencing was by immunoSEQ multiplex PCR. The data show about 170,000 clones, under 80% seen once. Sequenced input: peripheral blood. The receptors originated from a woman older than 75 with acute or convalescent COVID-19.

The chain carries TRBV9 and TRBJ2-1, with 9 bases that match TRBD2. With V trimmed by 2 bases and J by 3 bases, 15 bases remained unmatched. This CDR3 region has 19 residues. CDR1 is SGDLS, CDR2 YYNGEE, per germline. This CDR3 reads CASSVGTSRRRGGYNEQFF. The DNA of the CDR3 is TGTGCCAGCAGCGTCGGGACTAGCAGACGCAGAGGGGGCTACAATGAGCAGTTCTTC.

The genes are TRBV30 and TRBJ1-1; D is uncertain. Germline assignment: CDR1 GTSNPN and CDR2 SVGIG (reference sequence). This CDR3 has 11 residues. V dropped 5 bases and J dropped 6 bases, with 10 bases sitting between them. The CDR3 spells CAWGLGAEAFF. The DNA for the CDR3 is TGTGCCTGGGGACTGGGCGCTGAAGCTTTCTTT.

This sequence joins TRBV12-2 and TRBJ2-7; TRBD1, the table's D call, lacks a check against the DNA. TRBV12-2 is a listed pseudogene. The CDR3 totals 15 residues. The CDR3 coding sequence is TGTGCAAGTCGCTCCAAAGACAGGGGGTCCTACGAGCAGTACTTC. It specifies CASRSKDRGSYEQYF.

The chain links TRBV7-2 to TRBJ2-7; D uncertain. Looked up from germline, CDR1 is SGHTA and CDR2 is FQGNSA. Trimming shortened V by 4 bases and J by 3 bases, and 4 bases separated the two germline ends. This CDR3 has 11 residues. CDR3: CASSSYYEQYF. As DNA, the CDR3 is TGTGCCAGCAGCTCCTACTACGAGCAGTACTTC.

This sequence joins TRBV19 and TRBJ2-5, with TRBD2 matching 9 bases. Germline CDR1 reads LNHDA; CDR2 reads SQIVND (reference sequence). Trimming took 3 bases from V and 4 from J; bases not matched to a gene: 3. CDR3 length: 14 amino acids. CDR3 in amino acids: CASSISGRRETQYF. DNA for the CDR3: TGTGCCAGTAGTATTAGCGGGAGACGAGAGACCCAGTACTTC.

The chain uses TRBV10-3 and TRBJ2-1; 7 nucleotides match TRBD2. CDR1 is ENHRY, CDR2 SYGVKD, per germline. The CDR3 sequence is 18 residues long. V was clipped by 0 bases and J by 4 bases; unmatched bases: 12. The CDR3 spells CAISESSVGGSFYNEQFF. The CDR3 DNA sequence: TGTGCCATCAGTGAGTCGAGTGTTGGCGGGAGTTTTTACAATGAGCAGTTCTTC.

The rearrangement uses TRBV19 and TRBJ1-2; 7 bases map to TRBD1. CDR3 length: 13 amino acids. V gave up 8 bases and J gave up 2 bases; unmatched junction bases: 5. CDR1 is LNHDA, CDR2 SQIVND, per germline (reference sequence). CDR3 DNA: TGTGCCAGTCTCAGACAGGGAAACTATGGCTACACCTTC. Amino acids: CASLRQGNYGYTF.

V gene TRBV2 combines with J gene TRBJ2-3; D remains unclear. Trimming left V 7 bases short and J 1 base short, with 12 bases between. This CDR3 has 14 residues. Germline loops: CDR1 SNHLY, CDR2 FYNNEI. The CDR3, as DNA: TGTGCCAGCAAGACACTTTTTCGCACAGATACGCAGTATTTT. Its protein is CASKTLFRTDTQYF.

The rearrangement uses TRBV6-5 and TRBJ2-2; D is ambiguous. Trimming cost V 7 bases and J 4 bases, with 13 bases left between them. CDR3 length: 14 amino acids. CDR1 is MNHEY and CDR2 is SVGAGI in the germline V gene. The CDR3 loop reads CASTNYRSTGELFF. For the CDR3, the DNA is TGTGCCAGCACCAACTATAGGAGCACCGGGGAGCTGTTTTTT.

The rearrangement uses TRBV9 and TRBJ2-5; 12 nucleotides agree with TRBD1. The CDR3 contains 16 residues. The trim removed 3 bases at V and 4 bases at J, leaving 7 bases unmatched. Looked up from germline, CDR1 is SGDLS and CDR2 is YYNGEE. The CDR3 DNA sequence: TGTGCCAGCAGCGGACCGGGACAGGGGGCGCGAGAGACCCAGTACTTC. This sequence encodes CASSGPGQGARETQYF.

V gene TRBV28 combines with J gene TRBJ2-5, with 10 bases fitting TRBD2. The CDR3 runs 16 residues. Germline CDR1 and CDR2: MDHEN and SYDVKM. After removal of 5 bases from V and 4 bases from J, the junction contained 10 bases not matched to a gene. The CDR3 region is CASSPSLAGAGETQYF. The CDR3 DNA reads TGTGCCAGCAGTCCGTCCCTAGCGGGAGCCGGAGAGACCCAGTACTTC.

The chain joins TRBV10-3 to TRBJ1-5; D perhaps matches TRBD1 (6 bases). V lost 4 bases and J 5 bases, leaving 9 bases between the germline ends. Germline values: CDR1 ENHRY, CDR2 SYGVKD. CDR3 length: 13 residues. Here the CDR3 reads CAISAAGDQPQHF. CDR3 DNA sequence: TGTGCCATCAGTGCAGCAGGGGATCAGCCCCAGCATTTT.

The chain combines TRBV5-4 with TRBJ2-2; D is possibly TRBD1 (7 bases). The CDR3 is made up of 16 amino acids. Deletions cut 1 base from V and 1 base from J, with 11 bases between. Germline V gives CDR1 SGHNT, CDR2 YYREEE (reference sequence). The CDR3 protein is CASSLRQGGNTGELFF. The CDR3 coding sequence is TGTGCCAGCAGCTTGCGGCAGGGGGGGAACACCGGGGAGCTGTTTTTT.

The rearrangement joins TRBV2 to TRBJ1-6, with D possibly being TRBD1 (6 bases). Germline V gene lookup returns CDR1 SNHLY and CDR2 FYNNEI. The CDR3 is 15 residues long. V shed 4 bases and J shed 8 bases, with 15 bases lying between them. The CDR3: CASSGQGRRDSPLHF. The DNA for the CDR3 is TGTGCCAGCAGTGGTCAGGGGCGCAGGGATTCACCCCTCCACTTT.

The chain recombines TRBV30 with TRBJ1-5; 8 positions agree with TRBD1. CDR3 length: 14 residues. CDR1 GTSNPN and CDR2 SVGIG come from the germline V gene (reference sequence). The V and J ends lost 2 bases and 5 bases, in that order; junction bases with no gene match: 5. The CDR3 nucleotides read TGTGCCTGGAGTCCAGGGGGCAGGGATCAGCCCCAGCATTTT. Encoded protein: CAWSPGGRDQPQHF.

The chain recombines TRBV9 with TRBJ1-3; TRBD1 might be the D (6 bases). Germline V gene sequence: CDR1 SGDLS, CDR2 YYNGEE. Between the trimmed V and J ends, which lost 0 bases and 0 bases, there was a span of 10 bases. CDR3 length: 16 amino acids. CDR3 DNA: TGTGCCAGCAGCGTAGAAGGGGGAAGCTCTGGAAACACCATATATTTT. It yields the protein CASSVEGGSSGNTIYF.

The genes are TRBV27 and TRBJ2-7; perhaps TRBD1 as D (6 bases). In germline, CDR1 is MNHEY, CDR2 SMNVEV (reference sequence). V lost 3 bases, J lost 0 bases, and 12 bases lay in between. The CDR3 covers 15 residues. The CDR3 here is CASSLRTAFSYEQYF. The CDR3 bases are TGTGCCAGCAGTTTGCGGACAGCTTTCTCCTACGAGCAGTACTTC.

CDR3 DNA: TGTGCCATCAGTATGGCAGGGGGTAGAGATTCACCCCTCCACTTT. This translates into CAISMAGGRDSPLHF. The V call is TRBV10-3, the J call TRBJ1-6; TRBD1 matches at 7 bases. After removal of 5 bases from V and 8 bases from J, the junction contained 9 bases not matched to a gene. The CDR3 has 15 residues. Germline assignment: CDR1 ENHRY and CDR2 SYGVKD.

The chain recombines TRBV19 with TRBJ2-1; 8 nucleotides match TRBD2. V shed 2 bases and J 9 bases; nucleotides not matched to a gene: 3. Germline V gene sequence: CDR1 LNHDA, CDR2 SQIVND (reference sequence). This CDR3 is built from 13 residues. This chain's CDR3 is CASSIIGGGEQFF. In DNA form, the CDR3 reads TGTGCCAGTAGTATAATCGGGGGGGGTGAGCAGTTCTTC.

The chain links TRBV27 to TRBJ2-2; a possible D gene is TRBD2 (6 bases). The CDR3 is made up of 18 amino acids. CDR1 and CDR2 from the germline V gene are MNHEY and SMNVEV (reference sequence). Trimming shortened V by 5 bases and J by 0 bases, and 19 bases separated the two germline ends. CDR3 nucleotides: TGTGCCAGCAGTCCCTCCCCGTTCGGGGGAACGAACACCGGGGAGCTGTTTTTT. This gives the protein CASSPSPFGGTNTGELFF.

V gene TRBV7-7 combines with J gene TRBJ2-1, with a possible D match to TRBD2 (6 bases). This CDR3 has 14 residues. Deletions cut 1 base from V and 7 bases from J, with 11 bases between. Germline V gene sequence: CDR1 SSHAT, CDR2 FNYEAQ (reference sequence). CDR3 sequence (DNA): TGTGCCAGCAGCTTAGGTGGGACTTCGAATGAGCAGTTCTTC. Amino acids: CASSLGGTSNEQFF.

The rearrangement joins TRBV9 to TRBJ2-7; tentative D call: TRBD1 (6 bases). This CDR3 region has 16 residues. Germline V CDR1 and CDR2: SGDLS, YYNGEE. V was pared by 4 bases and J by 3 bases, with 20 bases between. The chain's CDR3 is CASSPPRTETIYEQYF. For the CDR3, the DNA is TGTGCCAGCAGCCCCCCCCGGACAGAGACGATCTACGAGCAGTACTTC.

The rearrangement joins TRBV18 to TRBJ2-5, with D perhaps matching TRBD1 (5 bases). The CDR3 extends over 16 amino acids. Trimming took 4 bases from V and 3 from J, leaving 18 bases between them. Germline loops: CDR1 KGHSH, CDR2 LQKENI. The CDR3 sequence: CASSRQTPGFEETQYF. The CDR3 region has the DNA TGTGCCAGCTCACGACAGACCCCAGGGTTTGAAGAGACCCAGTACTTC. The variable domain in full, completed from reference TRBV18 and TRBJ2-5, reads NAGVMQNPRHLVRRRGQEARLRCSPMKGHSHVYWYRQLPEEGLKFMVYLQKENIIDESGMPKERFSAEFPKEGPSILRIQQVVRGDSAAYFCASSRQTPGFEETQYFGPGTRLLVL.

V gene TRBV28 combines with J gene TRBJ1-1; D not resolved. This CDR3 has 13 amino acids. Germline values: CDR1 MDHEN, CDR2 SYDVKM. The germline V and J ends were trimmed by 6 bases and 4 bases, with 12 bases remaining between them. In DNA form, the CDR3 reads TGTGCCAGCAGACCCACTGCGGGCACTGAAGCTTTCTTT. Protein product: CASRPTAGTEAFF.

The chain joins TRBV19 to TRBJ2-1; weak D call: TRBD2 (6 bases). Trimming left V 1 base short and J 6 bases short, with 7 bases between. The CDR3 runs 13 residues. CDR1 LNHDA and CDR2 SQIVND come from the germline V gene (reference sequence). CDR3 DNA sequence: TGTGCCAGTAGTATAGCGGGAGTCAATGAGCAGTTCTTC. Translating gives CASSIAGVNEQFF.

A note on this clone: This sample includes further DNA sequences coding for the same CDR3. The rearrangement uses TRBV9 and TRBJ2-5; maybe TRBD2 (6 bases). Germline lookup yields CDR1 SGDLS and CDR2 YYNGEE. This CDR3 region has 16 residues. The V end lost 2 bases, the J end lost 4 bases, and 18 bases lay between the germline ends. The CDR3 reads CASSVGASGSPETQYF. The CDR3 region has the DNA TGTGCCAGCAGCGTTGGGGCCTCCGGGAGCCCAGAGACCCAGTACTTC.

This clone is a singleton in its sample. This chain links TRBV6-5 with TRBJ2-3, with 8 nucleotides matching TRBD2. The germline V gene has CDR1 MNHEY and CDR2 SVGAGI. The CDR3 runs to 14 residues. J lost 6 bases, V lost 5 bases, and 7 bases had no gene match. In DNA, the CDR3 is TGTGCCAGCAGTCCGGGAGGGGGTCGGGATACGCAGTATTTT. Its translation is CASSPGGGRDTQYF.

This chain uses TRBV10-3 with TRBJ2-7, with TRBD2 matching over 8 bases. CDR3 length equals 12 residues. CDR1 is ENHRY, CDR2 SYGVKD, per germline. Trimming removed 8 bases from V and 5 bases from J; junction bases left unmatched: 5. The CDR3, as DNA: TGTGCCATCCGGGAGGGCGGCAACGAGCAGTACTTC. Translation gives CAIREGGNEQYF.